This T cell receptor (beta chain) originates from a study of beta chain features in type 1 diabetes. Study details: Examination of sorted cells across all samples involved over 95 million cells. Study-wide results and limits: More deletions and fewer insertions at VDJ junctions were found in patients with type 1 diabetes. TCRB repertoires of naive, central memory and Treg cells appeared more similar among patients than among healthy donors.

Purity of each sorted population was above 95%. This clone was observed a few times. The antigen remains undetermined. Trimming at V came to 6 bases and at J to 5 bases, leaving 4 bases not matched to a gene. The CDR3 loop spans 13 amino acids. Germline V gene data show CDR1 as MNHEY and CDR2 as SVGAGI. Investigators reverse transcribed all isolated RNA, so they sequenced expressed TCRB transcripts. Repertoires were generated with immunoSEQ multiplex PCR, while TCRdb's copy carries only in-frame clones and drops some. The table has about 360,000 clones, over 9.5% seen once. The TCR sequence derives from a young man in good health. This chain joins TRBV6-5 and TRBJ1-1, with 9 bases that match TRBD1. The sample comprised naive CD4+ T cells from blood. For the CDR3, the DNA is TGTGCCAGCAGCTCCGGGACAGGGACTGAAGCTTTCTTT. This codes for CASSSGTGTEAFF.